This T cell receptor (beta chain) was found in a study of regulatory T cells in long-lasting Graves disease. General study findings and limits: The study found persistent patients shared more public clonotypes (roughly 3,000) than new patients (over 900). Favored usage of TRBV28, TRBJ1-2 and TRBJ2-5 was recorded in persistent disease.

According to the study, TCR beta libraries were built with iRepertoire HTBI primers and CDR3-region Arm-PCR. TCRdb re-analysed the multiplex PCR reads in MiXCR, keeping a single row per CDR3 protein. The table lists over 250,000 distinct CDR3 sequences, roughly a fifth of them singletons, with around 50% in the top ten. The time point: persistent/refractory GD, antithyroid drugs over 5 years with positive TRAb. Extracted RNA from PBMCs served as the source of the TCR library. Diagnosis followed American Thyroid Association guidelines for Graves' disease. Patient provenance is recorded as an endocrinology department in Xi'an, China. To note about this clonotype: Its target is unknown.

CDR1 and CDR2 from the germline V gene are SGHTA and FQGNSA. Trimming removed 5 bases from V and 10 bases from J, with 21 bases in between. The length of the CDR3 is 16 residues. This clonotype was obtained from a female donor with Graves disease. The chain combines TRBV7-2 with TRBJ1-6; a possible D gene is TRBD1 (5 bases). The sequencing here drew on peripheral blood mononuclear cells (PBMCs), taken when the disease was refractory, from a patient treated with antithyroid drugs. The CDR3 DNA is TGTGCCAGCAGCCCGGGACCGGGCAGTGTAGGATCACCCCTCCACTTT. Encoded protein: CASSPGPGSVGSPLHF.